The entry below describes one T cell receptor beta chain. The antigen remains undetermined. Additional DNA sequences in this sample encode the identical CDR3. The sample belongs to a study of shared clonotypes between healthy human individuals. Terminally differentiated effector memory CD45RA+ cells were excluded by CCR7 positive selection of CD45RO-negative cells. Germline V CDR1 and CDR2: SGHNT, YYREEE (reference sequence). Trimming took off 0 bases at V and 0 bases at J, with 7 bases between the two ends. The length of the CDR3 is 15 residues. Over several immunoSEQ plates, each subset's genomic DNA was distributed in even portions. TCRdb's table, derived via immunoSEQ multiplex PCR, lists solely in-frame clones and lacks some. This sample has 1.5 million to 2.5 million clones, with less than 95% found just once. General study points: In general, naive subsets displayed greater estimated richness than memory subsets did. Rarefaction showed that sequencing of sorted subsets was incomplete (despite large depth).

The receptor comes from a man between 18 and 35 years old in good health. The source material was naive CD8+ T cells sorted from blood. The chain uses TRBV5-4 and TRBJ2-1; a possible D gene is TRBD1 (6 bases). The CDR3 here is CASSLGGGSYNEQFF. The CDR3 DNA reads as TGTGCCAGCAGCTTGGGAGGGGGCTCCTACAATGAGCAGTTCTTC. Drawing the rest from reference TRBV5-4 and TRBJ2-1, the complete variable domain is ETGVTQSPTHLIKTRGQQVTLRCSSQSGHNTVSWYQQALGQGPQFIFQYYREEENGRGNFPPRFSGLQFPNYSSELNVNALELDDSALYLCASSLGGGSYNEQFFGPGTRLTVL.